One and the same sample provided the 20 T cell receptor beta chains below, sequenced in a study of T cells in Graves' hyperthyroidism and ophthalmopathy. Amplification yielded TCR beta CDR3 regions, with RNA transcripts as the source. Researchers ran a first-round RT-PCR on the TCR CDR3 using the HTBI primer set. TCRdb ran MiXCR on the multiplex PCR reads and lists one entry per CDR3 protein. The table records some 570,000 distinct CDR3 sequences, 13% to 15% of them present only once. The sequencing sample was made of blood. Receptors originate from a woman between 18 and 30 years old with Graves' ophthalmopathy.

This clonotype was counted many times. V usage is TRBV28 and J usage is TRBJ1-1, with D hard to call. The CDR3 is made up of 17 amino acids. The germline V gene has CDR1 MDHEN and CDR2 SYDVKM. V gave up 6 bases and J gave up 2 bases, with 22 bases separating them. The CDR3 nucleotides are TGTGCCAGCAGCACAACCCAAGTGGGAGTGGCCAACACTGAAGCTTTCTTT. It yields the protein CASSTTQVGVANTEAFF.

At least ten counts were recorded for this clonotype. This chain connects TRBV5-6 to TRBJ1-2; a possible D gene is TRBD1 (6 bases). Trimming pared 1 base from V and 4 bases from J, leaving 14 bases between. CDR3 length: 15 amino acids. The germline CDR1 and CDR2 sequences are SGHDT and YYEEEE. CDR3 protein: CASSLLGQTVYGYTF. For the CDR3, the DNA is TGTGCCAGCAGCTTGCTCGGACAGACAGTCTATGGCTACACCTTC.

The chain uses TRBV28 and TRBJ2-4, with 12 bases matching TRBD2. Looked up from germline, CDR1 is MDHEN and CDR2 is SYDVKM. The junction had 8 bases not matched to a gene; V was cut back by 6 bases and J by 2 bases. This CDR3 comprises 17 residues. For the CDR3, the DNA is TGTGCCAGCAGACTCTGGGGACTAGCGGGTACCAAAAACATTCAGTACTTC. Residues: CASRLWGLAGTKNIQYF.

This clonotype was recorded many times. V is TRBV6-5 and J is TRBJ1-6; D possibly corresponds to TRBD1 (5 bases). Germline CDR1 and CDR2: MNHEY and SVGAGI. The CDR3 loop spans 15 amino acids. Trimming left V 2 bases short and J 4 bases short, with 9 bases between. CDR3 nucleotides: TGTGCCAGCAGTTACGATGGGGCATATAATTCACCCCTCCACTTT. It encodes CASSYDGAYNSPLHF.

This clonotype has at least ten counts. The V gene is TRBV20-1, the J gene TRBJ2-1; D call uncertain. This CDR3 spans 11 amino acids. In germline, CDR1 is DFQATT, CDR2 SNEGSKA (reference sequence). V lost 6 bases and J 10 bases, leaving 13 bases between the germline ends. CDR3 in amino acids: CSADEIAEQFF. In DNA form, the CDR3 reads TGCAGTGCCGACGAGATAGCCGAGCAGTTCTTC.

V usage is TRBV6-2 or TRBV6-3 and J usage is TRBJ2-3; 7 bases fit TRBD1. Trimming at V came to 2 bases and at J to 3 bases, leaving 5 bases not matched to a gene. The CDR3 is 15 residues long. In germline, CDR1 is MNHEY, CDR2 SVGEGT. In nucleotides, the CDR3 is TGTGCCAGCAGTTACGGGACAGCCGGGACAGATACGCAGTATTTT. Translation: CASSYGTAGTDTQYF.

This clonotype was detected many times. The J gene is TRBJ1-1, the V gene TRBV3-1; no clear D. V was clipped by 3 bases and J by 2 bases, with 10 bases between them. There are 14 residues in the CDR3. Looked up from germline, CDR1 is LGHDT and CDR2 is YNNKEL (reference sequence). DNA of the CDR3: TGTGCCAGCAGCCAGAACACAGAAAACACTGAAGCTTTCTTT. Protein product: CASSQNTENTEAFF.

This clonotype was seen many times. The chain has TRBV2 and TRBJ1-1; possibly TRBD1 for D (6 bases). This CDR3 has 15 residues. V was trimmed by 5 bases and J by 4 bases, leaving 17 bases between them. Germline V gives CDR1 SNHLY, CDR2 FYNNEI. The CDR3 loop reads CASSSTGKVGTEAFF. The CDR3 coding sequence is TGTGCCAGCAGTTCTACAGGGAAGGTGGGCACTGAAGCTTTCTTT.

In its sample, this clonotype was seen many times. V is TRBV12-3 or TRBV12-4 and J is TRBJ1-1; D not resolved. The CDR3 has 15 residues. V gave up 1 base and J gave up 3 bases, with 12 bases separating them. The CDR3 DNA follows: TGTGCCAGCAGTTTAGTAGGTTGGGAGGACACTGAAGCTTTCTTT. This sequence encodes CASSLVGWEDTEAFF.

This clonotype was seen at least ten times. The V and J genes are TRBV7-8 and TRBJ2-5; TRBD1 matches 8 bases. Germline V CDR1 and CDR2: SGHVS, FQNEAQ. The CDR3 length is 15 residues. V lost 6 bases, J lost 5 bases, and 11 bases stayed unmatched. The CDR3 spells CASSFYGQGQETQYF. The DNA of the CDR3 is TGTGCCAGCAGTTTCTATGGACAGGGTCAGGAGACCCAGTACTTC.

Ten or more counts support this clonotype. The rearrangement joins TRBV13 to TRBJ2-3; TRBD2 agrees at 8 bases. From germline, CDR1 is PRHDT and CDR2 FYEKMQ (reference sequence). This CDR3 region has 15 residues. Trimming at V came to 7 bases and at J to 6 bases, leaving 12 bases not matched to a gene. The CDR3 spells CASTPLREGRDTQYF. DNA of the CDR3: TGTGCCAGCACCCCCTTACGGGAGGGCCGTGATACGCAGTATTTT.

Many counts were recorded for this clonotype. The chain joins TRBV4-2 to TRBJ2-5, with a weak D call TRBD2 (6 bases). This CDR3 has 16 residues. Trimming shortened V by 1 base and J by 0 bases, and 12 bases separated the two germline ends. Germline values: CDR1 LGHNA, CDR2 YNFKEQ. The CDR3 nucleotides read TGTGCCAGCAGCCAAGGTCCGGAGGGGTACCAAGAGACCCAGTACTTC. Protein: CASSQGPEGYQETQYF.

The sample holds many counts of this clonotype. The chain has TRBV12-3 or TRBV12-4 and TRBJ2-6; D not certain. The V gene lost 6 bases and the J gene lost 0 bases, with 15 bases spanning the gap. This CDR3 is 17 amino acids long. The CDR3 nucleotides read TGTGCCAGCAGCGGGTGGACGGAACCCTCTGGGGCCAACGTCCTGACTTTC. Protein product: CASSGWTEPSGANVLTF.

This clonotype was picked up many times. V is TRBV12-3 or TRBV12-4 and J is TRBJ2-5, with D perhaps assigned TRBD1 or TRBD2 (5 bases each). V lost 3 bases to trimming and J lost 5 bases, with 10 bases between them. The CDR3 length is 13 residues. The CDR3 loop reads CASSFPGRETQYF. In DNA, the CDR3 is TGTGCCAGCAGTTTCCCGGGACGGGAGACCCAGTACTTC.

This clonotype was seen many times. The rearrangement uses TRBV12-3 or TRBV12-4 and TRBJ2-3; D is undetermined. V was shortened by 7 bases and J by 4 bases, with 12 bases between the two germline ends. The length of the CDR3 is 13 residues. This CDR3 reads CASTTPGADTQYF. The CDR3 DNA is TGTGCCAGCACCACCCCAGGAGCAGATACGCAGTATTTT.

This chain joins TRBV28 and TRBJ2-3, with TRBD2 matching over 10 bases. Germline loops: CDR1 MDHEN, CDR2 SYDVKM. This CDR3 is 14 amino acids long. V dropped 4 bases and J dropped 8; count of bases not matched to a gene: 6. CDR3 in DNA: TGTGCCAGCAGTTCTCCTAGCGGGAGAGGTACGCAGTATTTT. It encodes CASSSPSGRGTQYF. The full variable domain, in which reference TRBV28 and TRBJ2-3 provide the parts outside the CDR3, is DVKVTQSSRYLVKRTGEKVFLECVQDMDHENMFWYRQDPGLGLRLIYFSYDVKMKEKGDIPEGYSVSREKKERFSLILESASTNQTSMYLCASSSPSGRGTQYFGPGTRLTVL.

This chain uses TRBV19 with TRBJ1-3, with D maybe TRBD1 (6 bases). This CDR3 region has 14 residues. V was trimmed by 6 bases and J by 5 bases, leaving 14 bases between them. Germline V gene data show CDR1 as LNHDA and CDR2 as SQIVND (reference sequence). CDR3 nucleotides: TGTGCCAGTAGGGGCCGGGGGCGAAGAAACACCATATATTTT. Translating gives CASRGRGRRNTIYF. Full variable domain (outside the CDR3, taken from reference TRBV19 and TRBJ1-3): DGGITQSPKYLFRKEGQNVTLSCEQNLNHDAMYWYRQDPGQGLRLIYYSQIVNDFQKGDIAEGYSVSREKKESFPLTVTSAQKNPTAFYLCASRGRGRRNTIYFGEGSWLTVV.

The V and J genes are TRBV19 and TRBJ2-3; a weak D match, TRBD1 (6 bases). The V and J ends lost 10 bases and 2 bases respectively, with 16 bases between them. This CDR3 is built from 14 residues. From germline, CDR1 is LNHDA and CDR2 SQIVND (reference sequence). CDR3 in DNA: TGTGCCACCCACGGACAGACATCCACAGATACGCAGTATTTT. Translated: CATHGQTSTDTQYF.

V gene TRBV13 combines with J gene TRBJ2-5, with 8 nucleotides matching TRBD1. The CDR3 has 15 residues. Trimming cost V 1 base and J 5 bases; bases outside gene matches: 6. CDR1 and CDR2 from the germline V gene are PRHDT and FYEKMQ (reference sequence). DNA of the CDR3: TGTGCCAGCAGCTTAGCGCAGGGGGCGAGGGAGACCCAGTACTTC. Translation: CASSLAQGARETQYF.

Many counts were recorded for this clonotype. CDR3 nucleotide sequence: TGTGCCTGGAGTGTAAGGCCTAGCGGCTACGAGCAGTACTTC. Its protein is CAWSVRPSGYEQYF. The chain joins TRBV30 to TRBJ2-7; 7 positions match TRBD2. With V trimmed by 0 bases and J by 3 bases, 5 bases remained unmatched. Germline V gives CDR1 GTSNPN, CDR2 SVGIG (reference sequence). This CDR3 contains 14 residues.